This TCR beta chain was retrieved from a study of T cell responses to AZD1222 COVID-19 vaccine. The overall study: Second-dose intervals near 4 or 12 weeks were combined.

Comments on this clone: Its matching antigen is unknown.

Regarding the study as a whole: CD4 TCRs covered the whole spike, strongest at regions 160-218 and 743-854. After the peak T cell response, and only then, were repertoires sampled. Seropositivity was recorded at baseline in only 6 or 7 AZD1222 recipients.

V was pared by 8 bases and J by 5 bases, with 8 bases between. The CDR3 spans 11 residues. Looked up from germline, CDR1 is MNHEY and CDR2 is SVGAGI. Libraries were prepared by immunoSEQ multiplex PCR; TCRdb keeps only in-frame clonotypes and omits some of them. The table shows some 190,000 clones, with approximately 90% occurring only once. The source of this sequence is an adult in good health. The sequencing here drew on peripheral blood, taken on day 0 of AZD1222 vaccination. The chain uses TRBV6-5 and TRBJ2-3; D unresolved. The CDR3 coding sequence is TGTGCCAGCTGGTCGGTAGATACGCAGTATTTT. This translates into CASWSVDTQYF.